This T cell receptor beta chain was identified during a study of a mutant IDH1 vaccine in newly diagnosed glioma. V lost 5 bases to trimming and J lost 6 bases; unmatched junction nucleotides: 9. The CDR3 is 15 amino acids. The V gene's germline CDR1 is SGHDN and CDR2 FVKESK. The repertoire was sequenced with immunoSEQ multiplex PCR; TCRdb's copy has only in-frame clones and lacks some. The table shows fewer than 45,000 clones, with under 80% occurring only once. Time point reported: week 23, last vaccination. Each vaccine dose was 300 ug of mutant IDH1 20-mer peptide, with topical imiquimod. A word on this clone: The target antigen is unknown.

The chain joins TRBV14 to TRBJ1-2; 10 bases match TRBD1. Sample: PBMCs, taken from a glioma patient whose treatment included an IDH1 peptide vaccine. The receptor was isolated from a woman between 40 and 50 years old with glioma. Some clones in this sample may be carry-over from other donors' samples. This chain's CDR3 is CASSLLLDRGDGYTF. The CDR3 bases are TGTGCCAGCAGCTTACTACTGGACAGGGGGGATGGCTACACCTTC.